This T cell receptor (beta chain) came from a study of T cells after yellow fever vaccination. Turning to the study itself: Fractions of limited cellularity were prepared by means of SMART-Seq v4 Ultra Low Input.

Only a few counts were recorded for this clonotype. The antigen remains unidentified. TCRdb called the 5' RACE reads again in MiXCR, with one record for every CDR3 protein. The sample consists of some 300,000 distinct CDR3 sequences, about 10% of them appearing once. Points from the study as a whole: Researchers noted that a small share of clonotypes showed up in both CD4 and CD8 compartments. At around 96% for CD4 and just over 85% for CD8, most primary-vaccination clones showed up again after the booster.

This CDR3 has 13 amino acids. Per the germline V gene, CDR1 is SGHDN and CDR2 is FVKESK. V was pared by 1 base and J by 6 bases, with 9 bases between. This chain uses TRBV14 with TRBJ1-2; no firm D call. The sample consisted of CD4+ T cells sorted from PBMCs, taken 45 days after the yellow fever booster vaccination. The receptor's source is a man aged 18 to 29 who received the YFV17D yellow fever vaccine. CDR3 in amino acids: CASSQAYGDGYTF. CDR3 DNA: TGTGCCAGCAGCCAAGCCTACGGGGATGGCTACACCTTC.